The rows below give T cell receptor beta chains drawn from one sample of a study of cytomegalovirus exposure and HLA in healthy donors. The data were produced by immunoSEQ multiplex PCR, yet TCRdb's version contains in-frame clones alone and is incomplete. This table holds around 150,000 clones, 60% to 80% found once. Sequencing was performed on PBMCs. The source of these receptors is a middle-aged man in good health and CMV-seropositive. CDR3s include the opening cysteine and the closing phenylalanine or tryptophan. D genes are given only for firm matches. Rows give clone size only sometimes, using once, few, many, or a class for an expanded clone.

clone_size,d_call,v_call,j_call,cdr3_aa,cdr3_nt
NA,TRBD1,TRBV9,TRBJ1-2,CASSVGQGLTTNYGYTF,TGTGCCAGCAGCGTAGGACAGGGCCTAACTACTAACTATGGCTACACCTTC
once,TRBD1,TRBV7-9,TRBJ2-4,CASSHAGGISKNIQYF,TGTGCCAGCAGCCACGCAGGGGGCATCTCCAAAAACATTCAGTACTTC
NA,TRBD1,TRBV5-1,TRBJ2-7,CASSLVGQGAYDEQYF,TGCGCCAGCAGCTTGGTTGGGCAGGGGGCATATGACGAGCAGTACTTC
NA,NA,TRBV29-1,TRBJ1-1,CSVGPGGAEAFF,TGCAGCGTTGGACCCGGGGGTGCTGAAGCTTTCTTT
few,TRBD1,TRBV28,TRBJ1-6,CASSPRTGVNSPLHF,TGTGCCAGCAGCCCACGGACAGGGGTTAATTCACCCCTCCACTTT
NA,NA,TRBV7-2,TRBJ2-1,CASSSGRYNEQFF,TGTGCCAGCAGCTCGGGAAGGTACAATGAGCAGTTCTTC
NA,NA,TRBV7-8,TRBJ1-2,CASSARQNSNYGYTF,TGTGCCAGCAGCGCCAGACAGAATTCCAACTATGGCTACACCTTC
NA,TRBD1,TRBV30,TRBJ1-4,CAWSSRQGDGEKLFF,TGTGCCTGGAGTTCCCGGCAGGGGGACGGTGAAAAACTGTTTTTT
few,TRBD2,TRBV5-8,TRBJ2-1,CASSLWGGRGGHNEQFF,TGTGCCAGCAGCTTGTGGGGAGGGCGGGGGGGTCACAATGAGCAGTTCTTC
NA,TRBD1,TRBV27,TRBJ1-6,CASSQGAHNSPLHF,TGTGCCAGCAGCCAGGGGGCCCATAATTCACCCCTCCACTTT
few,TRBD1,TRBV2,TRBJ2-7,CASSEQDRYEQYF,TGTGCCAGCAGTGAACAGGACAGGTACGAGCAGTACTTC
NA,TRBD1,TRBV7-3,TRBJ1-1,CASSLTRTGGVEAFF,TGTGCCAGCAGCCTTACCCGGACAGGGGGCGTTGAAGCTTTCTTT
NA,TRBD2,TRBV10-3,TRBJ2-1,CAIGGEGSYNEQFF,TGTGCCATCGGCGGGGAGGGGTCCTACAATGAGCAGTTCTTC
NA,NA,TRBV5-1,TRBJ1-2,CASSLGSRVGYGYTF,TGCGCCAGCAGCCTTGGTAGCAGGGTAGGCTATGGCTACACCTTC
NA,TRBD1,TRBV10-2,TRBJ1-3,CASSTGAGNTIYF,TGCGCCAGCAGTACAGGGGCTGGAAACACCATATATTTT
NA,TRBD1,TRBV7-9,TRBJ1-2,CASSASGQGASSGYTF,TGTGCCAGCAGCGCGTCGGGACAGGGGGCGTCGTCTGGCTACACCTTC
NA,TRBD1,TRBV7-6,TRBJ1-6,CASSLAPTGANSPLHF,TGTGCCAGCAGCTTAGCCCCGACAGGGGCCAATTCACCCCTCCACTTT
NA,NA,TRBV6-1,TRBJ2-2,CASRVVVSNTGELFF,TGTGCCTCCCGCGTAGTGGTCTCGAACACCGGGGAGCTGTTTTTT
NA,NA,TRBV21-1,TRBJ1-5,CASSKRGSDNQPQHF,TGTGCCAGCAGCAAAAGAGGATCCGACAATCAGCCCCAGCATTTT
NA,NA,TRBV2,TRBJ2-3,CASSGTQVSTDTQYF,TGTGCCAGCAGTGGAACACAAGTCAGCACAGATACGCAGTATTTT
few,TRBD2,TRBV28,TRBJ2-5,CASSPLAGGPLQETQYF,TGTGCCAGCAGTCCTCTAGCGGGGGGGCCCCTACAAGAGACCCAGTACTTC
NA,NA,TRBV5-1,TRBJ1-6,CASSLAGQNSPLHF,TGCGCCAGCAGCTTGGCCGGACAGAATTCACCCCTCCACTTT
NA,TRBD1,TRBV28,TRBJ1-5,CASTLGQENQPQHF,TGTGCCAGCACTCTGGGACAGGAAAATCAGCCCCAGCATTTT
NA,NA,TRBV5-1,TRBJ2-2,CASSQFRRADTGELFF,TGCGCCAGCAGCCAGTTTAGGAGGGCTGACACCGGGGAGCTGTTTTTT
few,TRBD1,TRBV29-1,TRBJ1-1,CSAVRRQGARNTEAFF,TGCAGCGCCGTTCGAAGACAGGGCGCTCGGAACACTGAAGCTTTCTTT
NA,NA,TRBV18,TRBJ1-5,CASSQRGGNRNQPQHF,TGTGCCAGCTCACAGAGAGGAGGGAATCGCAATCAGCCCCAGCATTTT
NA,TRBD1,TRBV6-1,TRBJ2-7,CASSQQGVGTYEQYF,TGTGCCAGCAGCCAACAGGGGGTCGGTACCTACGAGCAGTACTTC
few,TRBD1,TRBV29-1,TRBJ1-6,CSARTGAYNSPLHF,TGCAGCGCTCGGACAGGGGCCTATAATTCACCCCTCCACTTT
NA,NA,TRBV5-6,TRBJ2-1,CASSLATGSSYNEQFF,TGTGCCAGCAGCTTAGCGACAGGCAGCTCCTACAATGAGCAGTTCTTC
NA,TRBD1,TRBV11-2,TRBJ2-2,CASSFRSTGVTGELFF,TGTGCCAGCAGCTTCCGTTCGACAGGGGTCACCGGGGAGCTGTTTTTT
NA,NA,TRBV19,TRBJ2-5,CASSIWGRETQYF,TGTGCCAGTAGTATCTGGGGGCGGGAGACCCAGTACTTC
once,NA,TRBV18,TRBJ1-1,CASSPSTGETEAFF,TGTGCCAGCTCACCATCCACGGGAGAGACTGAAGCTTTCTTT
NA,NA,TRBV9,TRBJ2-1,CASSVTGLTRNEQFF,TGTGCCAGCAGCGTAACGGGACTCACCAGAAATGAGCAGTTCTTC
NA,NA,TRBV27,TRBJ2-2,CASSPLGGQSTGELFF,TGTGCCAGCAGTCCACTCGGAGGGCAGAGCACCGGGGAGCTGTTTTTT
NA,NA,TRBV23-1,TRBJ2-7,CASSQSKGGGEQYF,TGCGCCAGCAGTCAATCGAAAGGCGGCGGCGAGCAGTACTTC
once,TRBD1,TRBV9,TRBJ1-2,CASRGQGTYGYTF,TGTGCCAGCAGAGGACAGGGTACCTATGGCTACACCTTC
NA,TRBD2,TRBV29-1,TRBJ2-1,CSVVGMGARGNSYNEQFF,TGCAGCGTTGTGGGGATGGGCGCGCGGGGGAACTCCTACAATGAGCAGTTCTTC
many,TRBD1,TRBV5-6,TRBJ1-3,CASSLRGQGIRNTIYF,TGTGCCAGCAGCTTGAGGGGACAGGGTATAAGAAACACCATATATTTT
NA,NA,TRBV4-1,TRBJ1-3,CASSPDTGSGNTIYF,TGCGCCAGCAGCCCGGACACAGGCTCTGGAAACACCATATATTTT
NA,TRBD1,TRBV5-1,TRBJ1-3,CASSLDRGGYTIYF,TGCGCCAGCAGCTTGGACAGGGGGGGATACACCATATATTTT
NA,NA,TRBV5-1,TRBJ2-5,CASSSVDRKTQYF,TGCGCCAGCAGCTCCGTAGACAGAAAGACCCAGTACTTC
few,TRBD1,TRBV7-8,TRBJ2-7,CASSLSDRGDYEQYF,TGTGCCAGCAGCTTATCTGACAGGGGGGACTACGAGCAGTACTTC
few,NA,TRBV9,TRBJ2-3,CASRGRVSDTQYF,TGTGCCAGCCGAGGCAGGGTCAGCGATACGCAGTATTTT
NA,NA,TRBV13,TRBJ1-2,CASSQGLKLGYTF,TGTGCCAGCAGCCAGGGACTCAAGCTTGGCTACACCTTC
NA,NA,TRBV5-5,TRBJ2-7,CASSFVDSLTYEQYF,TGTGCCAGCAGCTTCGTGGACAGTCTAACCTACGAGCAGTACTTC
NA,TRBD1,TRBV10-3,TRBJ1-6,CAISEGVGTDYYNSPLHF,TGTGCCATCAGTGAGGGGGTTGGGACAGACTACTATAATTCACCCCTCCACTTT
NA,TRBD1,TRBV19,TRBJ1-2,CASSPTGQITNYGYTF,TGTGCCAGTAGCCCGACGGGACAGATAACTAACTATGGCTACACCTTC